The 27 T cell receptor beta chains listed next were all sequenced from one sample in a study of T cell responses to AZD1222 COVID-19 vaccine. The table came from immunoSEQ multiplex PCR; TCRdb's copy has only in-frame clones and leaves some out. Counted here are about 86,000 clones, approximately 91% occurring once; the ten biggest clones make up approximately 5.5%. Material: peripheral blood, obtained on day 0 of AZD1222 vaccination. These receptors were taken from an adult in good health.

The chain is built from TRBV7-9 and TRBJ2-1; D is undetermined. Trimming shortened V by 5 bases and J by 4 bases, and 12 bases separated the two germline ends. The germline gives CDR1 SEHNR, CDR2 FQNEAQ (reference sequence). The CDR3 is 14 amino acids. The CDR3 here is CASSPPVSYNEQFF. The CDR3 nucleotides are TGTGCCAGCAGCCCCCCAGTCTCTTACAATGAGCAGTTCTTC.

The chain carries TRBV30 and TRBJ2-5; 10 bases agree with TRBD1. J was trimmed by 4 bases and V by 0 bases; bases with no gene match: 2. Per germline, CDR1 GTSNPN and CDR2 SVGIG (reference sequence). The CDR3 contains 14 residues. The CDR3 here is CAWSVDRGLETQYF. CDR3 coding DNA: TGTGCCTGGAGTGTTGACAGGGGGCTAGAGACCCAGTACTTC.

V gene TRBV7-2 combines with J gene TRBJ2-6; D is undetermined. The CDR3 covers 13 residues. Germline V gene data show CDR1 as SGHTA and CDR2 as FQGNSA. V was trimmed by 10 bases and J by 4 bases, leaving 11 bases between them. The CDR3 region is CATRDAGANVLTF. CDR3 nucleotide sequence: TGTGCCACAAGGGATGCCGGGGCCAACGTCCTGACTTTC.

This chain connects TRBV11-3 to TRBJ2-1; no firm D call. CDR1 and CDR2 from the germline V gene are SGHNT and YENEEA. The CDR3 length is 13 residues. V was clipped by 3 bases and J by 2 bases, with 5 bases between them. CDR3 in DNA: TGTGCCAGCAGCTTTAATCCCTACAATGAGCAGTTCTTC. Protein sequence: CASSFNPYNEQFF.

The chain carries TRBV19 and TRBJ1-2, with no clear D. This CDR3 contains 16 residues. CDR1 LNHDA and CDR2 SQIVND come from the germline V gene (reference sequence). V lost 3 bases, J lost 5 bases, and 19 bases lay in between. Written as DNA, the CDR3 is TGTGCCAGTAGTATGGAGACCGGAGGAGACCTTTATGGCTACACCTTC. Protein product: CASSMETGGDLYGYTF.

The chain recombines TRBV28 with TRBJ2-2, with TRBD2 identical over 7 bases. The germline CDR1 and CDR2 sequences are MDHEN and SYDVKM. The trim removed 7 bases at V and 6 bases at J, leaving 5 bases unmatched. The CDR3 is made up of 13 amino acids. This CDR3 reads CASIRTSSGELFF. The CDR3 nucleotides read TGTGCCAGCATCCGGACTAGTTCCGGGGAGCTGTTTTTT.

The V and J genes are TRBV10-3 and TRBJ2-5; D is possibly TRBD1 or TRBD2 (5 bases each). The germline V gene has CDR1 ENHRY and CDR2 SYGVKD. V was cut by 7 bases and J by 3 bases, with 12 bases left in between. The length of the CDR3 is 13 residues. CDR3 in amino acids: CAITWDPEETQYF. CDR3 in DNA: TGTGCCATCACTTGGGACCCTGAAGAGACCCAGTACTTC.

The rearrangement joins TRBV10-2 to TRBJ2-5; the match to TRBD2 covers 8 bases. Unmatched junction bases numbered 4, after V lost 2 bases and J lost 2 bases. Germline CDR1 reads WSHSY; CDR2 reads SAAADI. The CDR3 spans 15 residues. Here the CDR3 DNA reads TGCGCCAGCAGTGAGATAGCGGGAAAACAAGAGACCCAGTACTTC. Protein sequence: CASSEIAGKQETQYF.

The CDR3 spells CAISESKSKTGHTEAFF. The CDR3 DNA follows: TGTGCCATCAGTGAGTCGAAGAGCAAGACAGGGCACACTGAAGCTTTCTTT. The chain has TRBV10-3 and TRBJ1-1; 7 bases align to TRBD1. This CDR3 contains 17 residues. V shed 0 bases, J shed 3 bases, and the junction held 10 bases outside the gene matches. Germline V CDR1 and CDR2: ENHRY, SYGVKD.

This clone was counted a single time. The gene calls are TRBV19 and TRBJ1-1; TRBD1 aligns across 8 bases. CDR1 LNHDA and CDR2 SQIVND come from the germline V gene (reference sequence). CDR3 length: 15 residues. V gave up 5 bases and J gave up 1 base; unmatched junction bases: 6. DNA for the CDR3: TGTGCCAGTAGTCCCCGACAGGGGTCGAACACTGAAGCTTTCTTT. Translation gives CASSPRQGSNTEAFF.

The chain has TRBV28 and TRBJ2-1; 11 bases line up with TRBD2. Germline V lookup: CDR1 MDHEN, CDR2 SYDVKM. The CDR3 runs to 17 residues. J gave up 2 bases and V 2 bases, and 5 bases lay outside the gene matches. The CDR3 loop is CASSLMGLADPYNEQFF. The CDR3 DNA reads TGTGCCAGCAGTTTAATGGGACTAGCGGACCCCTACAATGAGCAGTTCTTC.

The chain links TRBV9 to TRBJ2-3; 8 positions match TRBD2. Germline-derived CDR1 and CDR2 are SGDLS and YYNGEE. This CDR3 spans 16 amino acids. V lost 2 bases to trimming and J lost 0 bases; unmatched junction nucleotides: 5. DNA of the CDR3: TGTGCCAGCAGCGTCGAACTAGCGGTTAGCACAGATACGCAGTATTTT. It yields the protein CASSVELAVSTDTQYF.

About this clone: Since a much larger clone is just one base distant, this may be a read error. The gene calls are TRBV7-3 and TRBJ1-1; 7 bases are shared with TRBD1. With 5 bases clipped from V and 1 base from J, the junction kept 1 base outside the gene matches. The germline gives CDR1 SGHTA, CDR2 FQGTGA. The CDR3 sequence is 13 residues long. This chain's CDR3 is CASSRQGNTEAFF. The CDR3 DNA follows: TGTGCCAGCAGCAGACAGGGGAACACTGAAGCTTTCTTT.

The rearrangement uses TRBV28 and TRBJ2-7, with 8 bases that match TRBD1. V lost 3 bases and J lost 5; bases outside the gene matches: 9. Germline CDR1 reads MDHEN; CDR2 reads SYDVKM. CDR3 length equals 15 residues. CDR3 region: CASSFLDRVSHEQYF. CDR3 nucleotide sequence: TGTGCCAGCAGTTTCTTGGACAGGGTATCCCACGAGCAGTACTTC.

This clone appeared a single time. This chain connects TRBV6-5 to TRBJ2-2; D is unclear. Germline assignment: CDR1 MNHEY and CDR2 SVGAGI. V lost 0 bases and J 7 bases, leaving 6 bases between the germline ends. The CDR3 has 13 residues. The DNA for the CDR3 is TGTGCCAGCAGTTACTCGTTCAACGGGGAGCTGTTTTTT. Translation: CASSYSFNGELFF.

This chain joins TRBV9 and TRBJ2-5; D may be TRBD2 (6 bases). Germline V gene data show CDR1 as SGDLS and CDR2 as YYNGEE. The CDR3 spans 16 residues. The germline V and J ends were trimmed by 0 bases and 5 bases, with 17 bases remaining between them. CDR3 sequence reads: CASSVVPDAGGETQYF. The CDR3, as DNA: TGTGCCAGCAGCGTAGTCCCCGACGCAGGAGGGGAGACCCAGTACTTC.

This chain's CDR3 is CASSALPDSQNTGELFF. Written as DNA, the CDR3 is TGTGCCAGCAGTGCCCTTCCAGACAGCCAGAACACCGGGGAGCTGTTTTTT. V usage is TRBV6-4 and J usage is TRBJ2-2; D possibly corresponds to TRBD1 (5 bases). Trimming stripped 4 bases from V and 1 base from J, with 16 bases between. CDR3 size: 17 residues. In germline, CDR1 is MRHNA, CDR2 SNTAGT.

The chain employs TRBV5-1 and TRBJ2-2; 11 bases are a match to TRBD2. The CDR3 loop spans 18 amino acids. Germline lookup yields CDR1 SGHRS and CDR2 YFSETQ. V shed 4 bases and J 0 bases; nucleotides not matched to a gene: 8. The CDR3 nucleotides read TGCGCCAGCAGCACTGGACTAGCGGGTCCAGCGAACACCGGGGAGCTGTTTTTT. Its translation: CASSTGLAGPANTGELFF.

The chain employs TRBV19 and TRBJ1-2; D possibly corresponds to TRBD1 (5 bases). Germline CDR1 and CDR2: LNHDA and SQIVND (reference sequence). V shed 3 bases and J shed 6 bases, with 14 bases lying between them. The CDR3 loop spans 14 amino acids. The CDR3 sequence is CASSIQTETNGYTF. The CDR3 nucleotides read TGTGCCAGTAGTATCCAGACAGAGACGAATGGCTACACCTTC.

The chain couples TRBV19 to TRBJ2-1; D is undetermined. Germline V gives CDR1 LNHDA, CDR2 SQIVND (reference sequence). V was clipped by 3 bases and J by 5 bases, with 11 bases between them. The CDR3 consists of 14 residues. CDR3 sequence: CASSMSPDNNEQFF. DNA of the CDR3: TGTGCCAGTAGTATGTCCCCTGATAACAATGAGCAGTTCTTC.

The J gene is TRBJ2-2, the V gene TRBV2, with D maybe TRBD2 (7 bases). The CDR3 totals 17 residues. CDR1 and CDR2 (germline): SNHLY, FYNNEI. V lost 0 bases, J lost 3 bases, and 14 bases lay in between. CDR3 sequence: CASSEAATGRDTGELFF. For the CDR3, the DNA is TGTGCCAGCAGTGAAGCGGCAACAGGGAGGGACACCGGGGAGCTGTTTTTT.

The V and J genes are TRBV7-3 and TRBJ2-1, with TRBD2 matching 9 bases. J gave up 8 bases and V 0 bases, and 8 bases lay outside the gene matches. Per the germline V gene, CDR1 is SGHTA and CDR2 is FQGTGA. The CDR3 sequence is 16 residues long. CDR3 residues: CASSLTVGSGSHEQFF. The CDR3 region has the DNA TGTGCCAGCAGCTTAACGGTTGGTAGCGGGAGCCATGAGCAGTTCTTC. The entire variable domain, with the rest obtained from reference TRBV7-3 and TRBJ2-1, is as follows: GAGVSQTPSNKVTEKGKYVELRCDPISGHTALYWYRQSLGQGPEFLIYFQGTGAADDSGLPNDRFFAVRPEGSVSTLKIQRTERGDSAVYLCASSLTVGSGSHEQFFGPGTRLTVL.

The chain uses TRBV7-6 and TRBJ2-3, with D perhaps assigned TRBD1 or TRBD2 (5 bases each). The germline V gene has CDR1 SGHVS and CDR2 FNYEAQ. The CDR3 runs 16 residues. Trimming removed 5 bases at V and 4 bases at J, with 19 bases between. CDR3 sequence reads: CASSHGASSPADTQYF. The DNA of the CDR3 is TGTGCCAGCAGCCACGGGGCATCCAGCCCCGCAGATACGCAGTATTTT.

This clone was seen many times. The chain couples TRBV6-1 to TRBJ2-1; 13 nucleotides agree with TRBD2. V trimming: 3 bases; J trimming: 7 bases; junction bases outside the gene matches: 3. The CDR3 contains 15 residues. Germline V gene data show CDR1 as MNHNS and CDR2 as SASEGT. CDR3 in amino acids: CASSDGTSGKNEQFF. In nucleotides, the CDR3 is TGTGCCAGCAGTGACGGGACTAGCGGGAAAAATGAGCAGTTCTTC.

The chain employs TRBV19 and TRBJ2-3, with TRBD1 matching over 7 bases. Losses at the gene ends were 4 bases for V and 7 bases for J; bases not matched to a gene: 8. Germline loops: CDR1 LNHDA, CDR2 SQIVND (reference sequence). The CDR3 runs to 14 residues. As DNA, the CDR3 is TGTGCCAGTAGTACCCGACAGGGCGCGAATACGCAGTATTTT. It translates to CASSTRQGANTQYF.

The rearrangement uses TRBV30 and TRBJ2-1; TRBD2 matches at 8 bases. Germline CDR1 is GTSNPN and CDR2 is SVGIG (reference sequence). There are 13 residues in the CDR3. J gave up 5 bases and V 2 bases, and 2 bases lay outside the gene matches. The CDR3 nucleotides read TGTGCCTGGAGTAGCGGGAGCAACAATGAGCAGTTCTTC. It encodes CAWSSGSNNEQFF.

The V and J genes are TRBV29-1 and TRBJ2-4; weak D call: TRBD1 (6 bases). Germline CDR1 SQVTM, CDR2 ANQGSEA. The CDR3 consists of 14 residues. V was pared by 3 bases and J by 9 bases, with 18 bases between. The CDR3 region has the DNA TGCAGCGTTGACTGGGGGCGAGGAAGGGGCATTCAGTACTTC. This sequence encodes CSVDWGRGRGIQYF.